What follows is one TCR beta chain and its context. The antigen is undetermined. The sample belongs to a study of T cell repertoires in cytomegalovirus infection. Looking at the study overall: Matching HLA type and CMV infection were both indicated by public TCR beta signatures. Whole-study findings and limits: In two of eight donors, the top clonotype was HLA-C-restricted CMV-specific. The cumulative frequency of public TCR beta families identified carriers of CMV plus the relevant HLA.

Germline V gene sequence: CDR1 MDHEN, CDR2 SYDVKM. The V end was cut by 1 base, the J end by 1 base, with 10 bases between. The CDR3 totals 15 residues. One entry per CDR3 protein results from TCRdb running MiXCR on the reads. This table holds tens of thousands of distinct CDR3 sequences, approximately 22% found once. The clonotype comes from a human donor in good health (CMV status not recorded). Some clones in this sample may be carry-over from other donors' samples. The chain carries TRBV28 and TRBJ1-1; the D is unclear. What was sequenced was PBMCs, sequenced either directly or after in vitro stimulation (not recorded which). Here the CDR3 DNA reads TGTGCCAGCAGTTTATCCTGGGTATGGAACACTGAAGCTTTCTTT. This gives the protein CASSLSWVWNTEAFF.